These 9 T cell receptor beta chains were sequenced from one sample in a study of T cell repertoires in cytomegalovirus infection. The antigens for these receptors are not known. TCRdb re-derived calls from the reads in MiXCR, one entry per CDR3 protein. The sample has approximately 390,000 distinct CDR3 sequences, approximately 35% seen once. The sequenced sample was cultured PBMCs, obtained from culture after CMV antigen stimulation. Receptors originate from a human donor in good health (CMV status not recorded). Some clones in this sample may be carry-over from other donors' samples.

The genes are TRBV5-1 and TRBJ2-3; D is possibly TRBD1 or TRBD2 (5 bases each). This CDR3 has 15 amino acids. V was trimmed by 2 bases and J by 0 bases, leaving 10 bases between them. Germline lookup yields CDR1 SGHRS and CDR2 YFSETQ. The CDR3 bases are TGCGCCAGCAGCTTTATAGGGACGAGCACAGATACGCAGTATTTT. Amino acid sequence: CASSFIGTSTDTQYF.

A few counts support this clonotype. The chain recombines TRBV10-2 with TRBJ2-3; 14 nucleotides agree with TRBD2. This CDR3 region has 15 residues. Germline V gene sequence: CDR1 WSHSY, CDR2 SAAADI. The trim removed 2 bases at V and 6 bases at J, leaving 1 base unmatched. The CDR3 nucleotides are TGCGCCAGCAGTGAGGGGACTAGCGGGAGTGATACGCAGTATTTT. It encodes CASSEGTSGSDTQYF.

The V call is TRBV12-5, the J call TRBJ2-1; 8 positions agree with TRBD2. The CDR3 is 18 amino acids. Germline trimming cut 0 bases from V and 9 bases from J; bases unmatched to any gene: 16. Germline CDR1 is LGHNT and CDR2 is FRNRAP. The CDR3 DNA is TGTGCTAGTGGTTTGGTTGAAAGCGGGAGTATTCCCCGAGGTGAGCAGTTCTTC. Protein: CASGLVESGSIPRGEQFF.

The chain joins TRBV7-4 to TRBJ2-5, with D unclear. The CDR3 has 12 amino acids. Per germline, CDR1 SGHVT and CDR2 SQSDAQ. V was clipped by 6 bases and J by 3 bases, with 8 bases between them. CDR3 DNA sequence: TGTGCCAGCAGTTTCCGGGAAGAGACCCAGTACTTC. Residues: CASSFREETQYF.

The V and J genes are TRBV29-1 and TRBJ1-5; D gene unclear. V gave up 5 bases and J gave up 0 bases, with 8 bases separating them. This CDR3 is built from 13 residues. The germline CDR1 and CDR2 sequences are SQVTM and ANQGSEA. CDR3 bases: TGCAGCGTTAAGAGAGATAGCAATCAGCCCCAGCATTTT. Residues: CSVKRDSNQPQHF.

This clonotype appeared a few times. V and J are TRBV19 and TRBJ2-1; D is perhaps TRBD1 (6 bases). Germline loops: CDR1 LNHDA, CDR2 SQIVND (reference sequence). Between the trimmed V and J ends, which lost 6 bases and 5 bases, there was a span of 17 bases. This CDR3 has 15 residues. DNA for the CDR3: TGTGCCAGTAGCACAAACTCGGACAGTCACAATGAGCAGTTCTTC. This sequence encodes CASSTNSDSHNEQFF.

This clonotype came up a few times. The chain carries TRBV12-3 or TRBV12-4 and TRBJ1-4; tentative D call: TRBD1 (6 bases). The length of the CDR3 is 14 residues. The V end was cut by 6 bases, the J end by 2 bases, with 10 bases between. The chain's CDR3 is CASSHDRTNEKLFF. The CDR3 region has the DNA TGTGCCAGCAGCCATGACAGGACTAATGAAAAACTGTTTTTT.

This clonotype was recorded many times. This chain links TRBV7-2 with TRBJ2-7, with 11 positions matching TRBD2. The ends lost 3 bases at V and 7 bases at J; junction bases unmatched: 11. Germline CDR1 reads SGHTA; CDR2 reads FQGNSA. The length of the CDR3 is 16 residues. CDR3 bases: TGTGCCAGCAGCTTGGCGGGACTAGCGGAGGGATGGGAGCAGTACTTC. Amino acids: CASSLAGLAEGWEQYF.

Only a few counts were recorded for this clonotype. The chain joins TRBV7-8 to TRBJ2-7, with 13 bases that match TRBD2. Trimming removed 3 bases from V and 1 base from J; junction bases left unmatched: 9. The CDR3 consists of 18 residues. The V gene's germline CDR1 is SGHVS and CDR2 FQNEAQ. DNA of the CDR3: TGTGCCAGCAGCTTCCTAAAATTGGGACTAGCGGGATCCTACGAGCAGTACGTC. Translated, it gives CASSFLKLGLAGSYEQYV.